The 19 T cell receptor beta chains below all came from one sample that was sequenced in a study of T cell responses to AZD1222 COVID-19 vaccine. This table comes from immunoSEQ multiplex PCR, and its TCRdb copy is limited to in-frame clones, with some not included. The table records 100,000 or so clones, 80% to 95% of them present only once. The specimen comprised peripheral blood, sampled on day 0 of AZD1222 vaccination. All receptors come from an adult in good health.

This clone came up once. The genes are TRBV4-1 and TRBJ1-1; TRBD1 might be the D (6 bases). Germline values: CDR1 MGHRA, CDR2 YSYEKL. V was clipped by 0 bases and J by 1 base, with 9 bases between them. There are 15 residues in the CDR3. DNA for the CDR3: TGCGCCAGCAGCCAAGATCCACAGGGGAACACTGAAGCTTTCTTT. Encoded protein: CASSQDPQGNTEAFF.

The chain recombines TRBV9 with TRBJ2-1; 14 bases align to TRBD2. The V gene end was trimmed by 4 bases and the J gene end by 6 bases; junction bases not matched to a gene: 3. CDR1 is SGDLS and CDR2 is YYNGEE in the germline V gene. The CDR3 is made up of 15 amino acids. The CDR3 DNA reads TGTGCCAGCAGCCCCGGGACTAGCGGGAGCAATGAGCAGTTCTTC. Its translation: CASSPGTSGSNEQFF. Full variable domain (missing parts from reference TRBV9 and TRBJ2-1): DSGVTQTPKHLITATGQRVTLRCSPRSGDLSVYWYQQSLDQGLQFLIQYYNGEERAKGNILERFSAQQFPDLHSELNLSSLELGDSALYFCASSPGTSGSNEQFFGPGTRLTVL.

This clone was seen a single time. This chain uses TRBV5-5 with TRBJ2-2; D perhaps matches TRBD1 (5 bases). The CDR3 has 15 residues. V lost 1 base and J lost 4, with 11 bases in between. The V gene's germline CDR1 is SGHKS and CDR2 YYEKEE (reference sequence). The CDR3 loop reads CASSLYQGFTGELFF. The DNA of the CDR3 is TGTGCCAGCAGCTTGTACCAGGGTTTCACCGGGGAGCTGTTTTTT.

The chain recombines TRBV7-8 with TRBJ2-1, with 8 bases lining up with TRBD2. This CDR3 has 17 amino acids. From germline, CDR1 is SGHVS and CDR2 FQNEAQ. J gave up 7 bases and V 0 bases, and 11 bases lay outside the gene matches. As DNA, the CDR3 is TGTGCCAGCAGCTTAGCCAGCGGGAGTACGACCCGGAATGAGCAGTTCTTC. It encodes CASSLASGSTTRNEQFF.

This clone was found once. This chain uses TRBV29-1 with TRBJ1-1; D ambiguous. Per germline, CDR1 SQVTM and CDR2 ANQGSEA. The CDR3 is 13 residues long. V lost 2 bases, J lost 2 bases, and 9 bases lay in between. The CDR3 loop reads CSVEWTGNTEAFF. The CDR3 nucleotides read TGCAGCGTTGAATGGACGGGAAACACTGAAGCTTTCTTT. Complete variable domain (other parts from reference TRBV29-1 and TRBJ1-1): SAVISQKPSRDICQRGTSLTIQCQVDSQVTMMFWYRQQPGQSLTLIATANQGSEATYESGFVIDKFPISRPNLTFSTLTVSNMSPEDSSIYLCSVEWTGNTEAFFGQGTRLTVV.

This chain connects TRBV2 to TRBJ1-1; unclear D gene. Germline V gene data show CDR1 as SNHLY and CDR2 as FYNNEI. The CDR3 sequence is 11 residues long. Between the trimmed V and J ends, which lost 7 bases and 8 bases, there was a span of 11 bases. This CDR3 is CASKLALEAFF. CDR3 DNA sequence: TGTGCCAGCAAGCTCGCCTTGGAAGCTTTCTTT. The entire variable domain, with the rest obtained from reference TRBV2 and TRBJ1-1, is as follows: EPEVTQTPSHQVTQMGQEVILRCVPISNHLYFYWYRQILGQKVEFLVSFYNNEISEKSEIFDDQFSVERPDGSNFTLKIRSTKLEDSAMYFCASKLALEAFFGQGTRLTVV.

V is TRBV15 and J is TRBJ2-7; D is tentatively TRBD1 or TRBD2 (5 bases each). The germline V gene has CDR1 LNHNV and CDR2 YYDKDF (reference sequence). Deletions cut 0 bases from V and 2 bases from J, with 17 bases between. CDR3 size: 17 residues. The CDR3: CATSRDMARGYTYEQYF. The CDR3 DNA follows: TGTGCCACCAGCAGAGATATGGCTCGGGGCTATACCTACGAGCAGTACTTC.

This clone was picked up a small number of times. The rearrangement joins TRBV6-8 to TRBJ2-6, with 8 positions matching TRBD2. There are 17 residues in the CDR3. Germline CDR1 MNHGY, CDR2 SAAAGT. Germline trimming cut 7 bases from V and 0 bases from J; bases unmatched to any gene: 8. CDR3 in DNA: TGTGCCAGCACCTGGCCAGCGGGGGACTCTGGGGCCAACGTCCTGACTTTC. This encodes CASTWPAGDSGANVLTF.

V gene TRBV6-5 combines with J gene TRBJ1-1; D unclear. CDR3 length equals 14 residues. The V gene's germline CDR1 is MNHEY and CDR2 SVGAGI. V was shortened by 0 bases and J by 7 bases, with 12 bases between the two germline ends. DNA for the CDR3: TGTGCCAGCAGTTACTCGCAGGCGACGTTTGAAGCTTTCTTT. Amino acids: CASSYSQATFEAFF.

This chain connects TRBV10-1 to TRBJ2-3, with TRBD2 identical over 13 bases. From germline, CDR1 is WNHNN and CDR2 SYGVQD (reference sequence). The CDR3 has 17 residues. V lost 3 bases and J lost 3; bases outside the gene matches: 6. CDR3 loop: CASSDSRLAGGTDTQYF. CDR3 sequence (DNA): TGCGCCAGCAGTGACTCGAGACTAGCGGGAGGTACAGATACGCAGTATTTT.

The CDR3 protein is CASSVIGINEQFF. In DNA form, the CDR3 reads TGTGCCAGCAGCGTAATCGGGATCAATGAGCAGTTCTTC. The chain recombines TRBV9 with TRBJ2-1; D possibly corresponds to TRBD2 (5 bases). This CDR3 has 13 residues. The ends were cut back, 1 base at V and 6 bases at J, with 8 bases in the middle. Germline values: CDR1 SGDLS, CDR2 YYNGEE.

J is TRBJ1-5 and V is TRBV5-1, with 8 positions matching TRBD1. The ends lost 0 bases at V and 7 bases at J; junction bases unmatched: 3. The length of the CDR3 is 14 residues. Germline CDR1 reads SGHRS; CDR2 reads YFSETQ. The CDR3 spells CASSLAGGRQPQHF. The CDR3 nucleotides read TGCGCCAGCAGCTTGGCAGGGGGCCGGCAGCCCCAGCATTTT. The full variable domain, rest sourced from reference TRBV5-1 and TRBJ1-5, is KAGVTQTPRYLIKTRGQQVTLSCSPISGHRSVSWYQQTPGQGLQFLFEYFSETQRNKGNFPGRFSGRQFSNSRSEMNVSTLELGDSALYLCASSLAGGRQPQHFGDGTRLSIL.

This chain links TRBV19 with TRBJ1-3; D is undetermined. The V gene's germline CDR1 is LNHDA and CDR2 SQIVND (reference sequence). The V end was cut by 5 bases, the J end by 0 bases, with 5 bases between. This CDR3 has 13 residues. CDR3 DNA sequence: TGTGCCAGTAGTGCCGACTCTGGAAACACCATATATTTT. Translated: CASSADSGNTIYF.

In DNA, the CDR3 is TGTGCCAGCAGCTTAGAGGGGGGGGACACTGAAGCTTTCTTT. As protein: CASSLEGGDTEAFF. This rearrangement joins TRBV7-8 to TRBJ1-1; the D gene is possibly TRBD1 (6 bases). CDR1 is SGHVS, CDR2 FQNEAQ, per germline. The V end was cut by 1 base, the J end by 3 bases, with 9 bases between. The CDR3 has 14 amino acids.

This chain uses TRBV2 with TRBJ1-1, with D possibly matching TRBD1 (5 bases). CDR3 length equals 16 residues. Trimming pared 5 bases from V and 2 bases from J, leaving 18 bases between. The germline CDR1 and CDR2 sequences are SNHLY and FYNNEI. Here the CDR3 reads CASSLTSGTLNTEAFF. CDR3 nucleotide sequence: TGTGCCAGCAGTTTGACCTCCGGGACCCTAAACACTGAAGCTTTCTTT.

The chain employs TRBV19 and TRBJ2-5, with D possibly TRBD1 on 5 matching bases. Germline assignment: CDR1 LNHDA and CDR2 SQIVND (reference sequence). CDR3 length equals 13 residues. Trimming took 5 bases from V and 5 from J, leaving 12 bases between them. The CDR3 coding sequence is TGTGCCAGTAGTTCGCAGGGAATTGAGACCCAGTACTTC. It is translated as CASSSQGIETQYF. Supplemented by reference TRBV19 and TRBJ2-5, the full variable domain reads DGGITQSPKYLFRKEGQNVTLSCEQNLNHDAMYWYRQDPGQGLRLIYYSQIVNDFQKGDIAEGYSVSREKKESFPLTVTSAQKNPTAFYLCASSSQGIETQYFGPGTRLLVL.

This chain connects TRBV18 to TRBJ1-5; D possibly corresponds to TRBD1 (6 bases). V shed 5 bases and J shed 3 bases, with 11 bases lying between them. The CDR3 sequence is 14 residues long. Germline values: CDR1 KGHSH, CDR2 LQKENI. CDR3: CASSTDRFNQPQHF. In DNA, the CDR3 is TGTGCCAGCTCAACCGACAGGTTCAATCAGCCCCAGCATTTT.

The CDR3 protein is CASSSGAERDEQYF. The CDR3 region has the DNA TGTGCCAGCAGTTCAGGAGCGGAGCGGGACGAGCAGTACTTC. The genes are TRBV28 and TRBJ2-7; possibly TRBD2 for D (6 bases). The CDR3 covers 14 residues. Looked up from germline, CDR1 is MDHEN and CDR2 is SYDVKM. V lost 4 bases and J 5 bases, leaving 15 bases between the germline ends.

The genes are TRBV25-1 and TRBJ2-2; possible D gene TRBD1, 5 bases. The CDR3 runs to 13 residues. Germline CDR1 is MGHDK and CDR2 is SYGVNS. V was clipped by 4 bases and J by 6 bases, with 9 bases between them. The CDR3 here is CASSAPGSGELFF. Written as DNA, the CDR3 is TGTGCCAGCAGTGCCCCAGGGTCCGGGGAGCTGTTTTTT.